The rows below give T cell receptor beta chains drawn from one sample of a study of blood T cells in healthy people across ages. TCRdb called the 5' RACE reads again in MiXCR, with one record for every CDR3 protein. Here the sample spans over 550,000 distinct CDR3 sequences, about 28% being singletons. The specimen sequenced was blood. The source is a woman aged 80 or older in good health. The CDR3 runs from the conserved cysteine through the conserved F or W. Fields, in order: D gene, J gene, clone size, V gene, CDR3 DNA, CDR3 protein. The D gene is left open where the match is weak. Not every row has a clone size; where given, it reads once, few, many or a size class.

d_gene: NA; j_gene: TRBJ1-6; abundance: many; v_gene: TRBV14; CDR3nt: TGTGCCAGCAGCCCGGATCCTATCGGACGTTCACCCCTCCACTTT; CDR3aa: CASSPDPIGRSPLHF
d_gene: NA; j_gene: TRBJ2-3; abundance: many; v_gene: TRBV9; CDR3nt: TGTGCCAGCAGCGCCCAGCCCCGGGCGCGCACAGATACGCAGTATTTT; CDR3aa: CASSAQPRARTDTQYF
d_gene: NA; j_gene: TRBJ2-7; abundance: many; v_gene: TRBV7-6; CDR3nt: TGTGCCAGCAGCTTAGAAGGTCCCAGGCGGTACGAGCAGTACTTC; CDR3aa: CASSLEGPRRYEQYF
d_gene: NA; j_gene: TRBJ1-1; abundance: many; v_gene: TRBV20-1; CDR3nt: TGCAGTGCTAGTGCATCCGGACAGAGCGGCGAAGCTTTCTTT; CDR3aa: CSASASGQSGEAFF
d_gene: NA; j_gene: TRBJ2-5; abundance: many; v_gene: TRBV29-1; CDR3nt: TGCAGCGTTGAAGTCTCGCCGGGAGAGACCCAGTACTTC; CDR3aa: CSVEVSPGETQYF
d_gene: TRBD1; j_gene: TRBJ1-1; abundance: NA; v_gene: TRBV20-1; CDR3nt: TGCAGTGCCAAGTTCACAGGGGTGAACACTGAAGCTTTCTTT; CDR3aa: CSAKFTGVNTEAFF
d_gene: TRBD1; j_gene: TRBJ1-3; abundance: NA; v_gene: TRBV4-1; CDR3nt: TGCGCCAGCAGCCAAGATGTACAGGGGCTTGGAAACACCATATATTTT; CDR3aa: CASSQDVQGLGNTIYF
d_gene: NA; j_gene: TRBJ1-1; abundance: few; v_gene: TRBV5-1; CDR3nt: TGCGCCAGCAGCTTCGATAGGGGGAGGGACACTGAAGCTTTCTTT; CDR3aa: CASSFDRGRDTEAFF
d_gene: NA; j_gene: TRBJ1-5; abundance: NA; v_gene: TRBV6-1; CDR3nt: TGTGCCAGCAGTGAAGGAGAGGCGGGGAGGACTCAGCCCCAGCATTTT; CDR3aa: CASSEGEAGRTQPQHF
d_gene: NA; j_gene: TRBJ2-7; abundance: NA; v_gene: TRBV7-8; CDR3nt: TGTGCCAGCAGCTTATCGAACTTCCGATACGAGCAGTACTTC; CDR3aa: CASSLSNFRYEQYF
d_gene: TRBD1; j_gene: TRBJ2-7; abundance: many; v_gene: TRBV11-3; CDR3nt: TGTGCCAGCAGCTTCGAGGCAGGGGGCCTTGGCGAGCAGTACTTC; CDR3aa: CASSFEAGGLGEQYF
d_gene: TRBD1; j_gene: TRBJ1-1; abundance: few; v_gene: TRBV29-1; CDR3nt: TGCAGCGTCGAGACAGGGGTAGGTTTGGATGCTTTCTTT; CDR3aa: CSVETGVGLDAFF
d_gene: TRBD2; j_gene: TRBJ2-5; abundance: many; v_gene: TRBV5-1; CDR3nt: TGCGCCAGCAGCTTTCCGACTAGCGGGGGGCCGGAACAAGAGACCCAGTACTTC; CDR3aa: CASSFPTSGGPEQETQYF
d_gene: NA; j_gene: TRBJ2-4; abundance: many; v_gene: TRBV7-9; CDR3nt: TGTGCCAGCAGCTTAGGTCGAGGGCCAAACATTCAGTACTTC; CDR3aa: CASSLGRGPNIQYF
d_gene: TRBD1; j_gene: TRBJ1-5; abundance: NA; v_gene: TRBV27; CDR3nt: TGTGCCAGCAGTAAGACAGGGGGCGCGGGTAATCAGCCCCAGCATTTT; CDR3aa: CASSKTGGAGNQPQHF
d_gene: NA; j_gene: TRBJ2-3; abundance: many; v_gene: TRBV5-1; CDR3nt: TGCGCCAGCAGCTGGGACTCACACACAGATACGCAGTATTTT; CDR3aa: CASSWDSHTDTQYF
d_gene: NA; j_gene: TRBJ2-7; abundance: NA; v_gene: TRBV7-2; CDR3nt: TGTGCCAGCAGCCAGGGGGGGGCCAACTCCTACGAGCAGTACTTC; CDR3aa: CASSQGGANSYEQYF
d_gene: NA; j_gene: TRBJ1-2; abundance: NA; v_gene: TRBV20-1; CDR3nt: TGCAGTGCTTTCACAGACGGAGAACACTACTATGGCTACACCTTC; CDR3aa: CSAFTDGEHYYGYTF
d_gene: NA; j_gene: TRBJ1-2; abundance: few; v_gene: TRBV15; CDR3nt: TGTGCCACCAGCAGAGATTTGGGAGGCTACACCTTC; CDR3aa: CATSRDLGGYTF
d_gene: NA; j_gene: TRBJ1-1; abundance: few; v_gene: TRBV27; CDR3nt: TGTGCCAGCAGTTCTCTCCCCGGGGGTGAAGCTTTCTTT; CDR3aa: CASSSLPGGEAFF
d_gene: NA; j_gene: TRBJ2-7; abundance: many; v_gene: TRBV9; CDR3nt: TGTGCCAGCAGCGTATTCGACAGGACGGGAGAGCAGTACTTC; CDR3aa: CASSVFDRTGEQYF
d_gene: NA; j_gene: TRBJ1-2; abundance: NA; v_gene: TRBV6-5; CDR3nt: TGTGCCAGCAGTTACCTGTGGCAGGACGGCTATGGCTACACCTTC; CDR3aa: CASSYLWQDGYGYTF
d_gene: TRBD2; j_gene: TRBJ2-1; abundance: NA; v_gene: TRBV20-1; CDR3nt: TGCAGTGTGCAACCGGGACTAGGGGCCTACGAGCAGTTCTTC; CDR3aa: CSVQPGLGAYEQFF
d_gene: NA; j_gene: TRBJ2-2; abundance: NA; v_gene: TRBV5-1; CDR3nt: TGCGCCAGCAGCGAAACAGGGAAAGTAAGCGGGGAGCTGTTTTTT; CDR3aa: CASSETGKVSGELFF
d_gene: NA; j_gene: TRBJ2-5; abundance: once; v_gene: TRBV6-1; CDR3nt: TGTGCCAGCAGTGATGGTCAAGGGACGCGCCAGTACTTC; CDR3aa: CASSDGQGTRQYF
d_gene: TRBD1; j_gene: TRBJ1-6; abundance: many; v_gene: TRBV5-1; CDR3nt: TGCGCCAGCAGCTCGGGACAGTATAATTCACCCCTCCACTTT; CDR3aa: CASSSGQYNSPLHF
d_gene: TRBD2; j_gene: TRBJ2-7; abundance: NA; v_gene: TRBV6-1; CDR3nt: TGTGCCAGCAGTGCGACCAGCGGGGTGGGTTTCGAGCAGTACTTC; CDR3aa: CASSATSGVGFEQYF
d_gene: NA; j_gene: TRBJ2-7; abundance: many; v_gene: TRBV10-3; CDR3nt: TGTGCCATCAGTGTACAGGATTCCTACGAGCAGTACTTC; CDR3aa: CAISVQDSYEQYF
d_gene: NA; j_gene: TRBJ2-7; abundance: NA; v_gene: TRBV30; CDR3nt: TGTGCCTGGAGTACCGGACCCTACGAGCAGTACTTC; CDR3aa: CAWSTGPYEQYF
d_gene: NA; j_gene: TRBJ1-2; abundance: many; v_gene: TRBV5-1; CDR3nt: TGCGCCAGCAAAGGGACGAGTGACGTGTCCTATGGCTACACCTTC; CDR3aa: CASKGTSDVSYGYTF
d_gene: TRBD2; j_gene: TRBJ2-1; abundance: many; v_gene: TRBV20-1; CDR3nt: TGCAGTGCTTCCTCCGGGACTAGGTACAATGAGCAGTTCTTC; CDR3aa: CSASSGTRYNEQFF
d_gene: NA; j_gene: TRBJ2-5; abundance: NA; v_gene: TRBV20-1; CDR3nt: TGCAGTGCCGGGGACCCCCGTGGGCGGACCCAGTACTTC; CDR3aa: CSAGDPRGRTQYF
d_gene: TRBD1; j_gene: TRBJ2-5; abundance: few; v_gene: TRBV6-1; CDR3nt: TGTGCCAGCGGGGACAGGGCGCCCGGGACCCAGTACTTC; CDR3aa: CASGDRAPGTQYF
d_gene: TRBD2; j_gene: TRBJ2-3; abundance: NA; v_gene: TRBV7-8; CDR3nt: TGTGCCAGCAGCTCCAAACTAGCGGGGGGCTCAGAAATCACAGATACGCAGTATTTT; CDR3aa: CASSSKLAGGSEITDTQYF
d_gene: TRBD2; j_gene: TRBJ2-7; abundance: many; v_gene: TRBV20-1; CDR3nt: TGCAGTGGATCGAAAGGGACTAGCGGCTTATACGAGCAGTACTTC; CDR3aa: CSGSKGTSGLYEQYF
d_gene: TRBD2; j_gene: TRBJ2-7; abundance: NA; v_gene: TRBV27; CDR3nt: TGTGCCAGCAGTTTGCAGTCAGGAACTAGCGGGCGCTACGAGCAGTACTTC; CDR3aa: CASSLQSGTSGRYEQYF
d_gene: NA; j_gene: TRBJ1-4; abundance: few; v_gene: TRBV7-9; CDR3nt: TGTGCCAGCAGCTTGATCAGAGGGGAAAAACGGTTTTTT; CDR3aa: CASSLIRGEKRFF
d_gene: NA; j_gene: TRBJ2-7; abundance: NA; v_gene: TRBV7-8; CDR3nt: TGTGCCAGCAGCCAAGATCGATCCAGGTGGTACTTC; CDR3aa: CASSQDRSRWYF
d_gene: NA; j_gene: TRBJ1-2; abundance: few; v_gene: TRBV6-2/TRBV6-3; CDR3nt: TGTGCCAGCAGCAGGAGGGGTGCCTACTATGGCTACACCTTC; CDR3aa: CASSRRGAYYGYTF
d_gene: NA; j_gene: TRBJ1-5; abundance: few; v_gene: TRBV20-1; CDR3nt: TGCAGTGCTCATCCCCGTAGGGGCCAGCCCCAGCATTTT; CDR3aa: CSAHPRRGQPQHF
d_gene: NA; j_gene: TRBJ1-6; abundance: NA; v_gene: TRBV5-1; CDR3nt: TGCGCCAACAGCTTGGTCGGGGGCGGAATAGATTCACCCCTCCACTTT; CDR3aa: CANSLVGGGIDSPLHF
d_gene: NA; j_gene: TRBJ1-1; abundance: many; v_gene: TRBV4-3; CDR3nt: TGCGCCAGCAGCCAAGGGGGTTTCCTGAACACTGAAGCTTTCTTT; CDR3aa: CASSQGGFLNTEAFF
d_gene: NA; j_gene: TRBJ2-1; abundance: many; v_gene: TRBV4-1; CDR3nt: TGCGCCAGCAGCCAAGATCTGAGCTACAATGAGCAGTTCTTC; CDR3aa: CASSQDLSYNEQFF
d_gene: NA; j_gene: TRBJ2-7; abundance: many; v_gene: TRBV20-1; CDR3nt: TGCAGTGCTAGAGATGTGTTAACAGGGAGTGAGCAGTACTTC; CDR3aa: CSARDVLTGSEQYF
d_gene: TRBD2; j_gene: TRBJ2-1; abundance: once; v_gene: TRBV5-1; CDR3nt: TGCGCCAGCACGGGCTCTAGCGGGAGCTCCTACAATGAGCAGTTCTTC; CDR3aa: CASTGSSGSSYNEQFF
d_gene: TRBD1; j_gene: TRBJ2-1; abundance: NA; v_gene: TRBV7-2; CDR3nt: TGTGCCAGCGGAACTCAGGGACAGGGGGCACAGGAGCAGTTCTTC; CDR3aa: CASGTQGQGAQEQFF
d_gene: TRBD2; j_gene: TRBJ2-5; abundance: NA; v_gene: TRBV6-6; CDR3nt: TGTGCCAGCAGTGCCAGAGCGGGGGGGCGTTCGGGTGAGCGGTACTTC; CDR3aa: CASSARAGGRSGERYF
d_gene: TRBD2; j_gene: TRBJ2-5; abundance: many; v_gene: TRBV6-5; CDR3nt: TGTGCCAGCAGTTACCGCGCTAGCGGGGGTAGAGAGACCCAGTACTTC; CDR3aa: CASSYRASGGRETQYF
d_gene: NA; j_gene: TRBJ1-2; abundance: many; v_gene: TRBV28; CDR3nt: TGTGCCAGCGGATTCTATGGCTACACCTTC; CDR3aa: CASGFYGYTF